This T cell receptor beta chain was captured by sequencing in a study of cytomegalovirus exposure and HLA in healthy donors. With regard to this clone: Its antigen is undetermined. This CDR3 is also generated by other DNA sequences in the sample.

The method was immunoSEQ multiplex PCR; TCRdb's version includes in-frame clones alone and lacks a portion of them. The data show 190,000 or so clones, 80% to 85% seen once. Study results and caveats: Most observed TCR sequences were rare, whereas some public TCRs were detected in many donors. In vitro assays verified that three CMV-associated chains recognized CMV antigens specifically. A list of 150 to 200 TCR beta chains associated with cytomegalovirus was given.

The material sequenced was PBMCs. The TCR sequence derives from a woman aged 18 to 35 in good health and CMV-seropositive.

The CDR3 nucleotides are TGCGCCAGCAGCTTATGGGCAGGGGGCACAGATACGCAGTATTTT. It yields the protein CASSLWAGGTDTQYF. The V call is TRBV5-1, the J call TRBJ2-3, with D perhaps matching TRBD1 (6 bases). The germline V and J ends were trimmed by 2 bases and 1 base, with 11 bases remaining between them. Germline V gene lookup returns CDR1 SGHRS and CDR2 YFSETQ. The CDR3 is made up of 15 amino acids.